The source of this TCR beta chain is a study of CD8+ T cells in alopecia areata. Treatment: oral pan-JAK inhibitor, 5-10 mg twice daily. The investigators collected lesional scalp punch biopsies and peripheral blood from alopecia areata patients. The CDR3 totals 14 residues. CDR1 is ENHRY, CDR2 SYGVKD, per germline. Deletions cut 5 bases from V and 2 bases from J, with 13 bases between. In the case of this clone: Its target is unknown.

Notes on the study in general: Many expanded lesional clones remained in scalp and blood on tofacitinib.

Following RNA extraction, reverse transcription yielded cDNA that acted as the sequencing template. Libraries were prepared by immunoSEQ multiplex PCR; TCRdb keeps only in-frame clonotypes and omits some of them. Among 130,000 or so clones, about 85% were seen once, and the ten largest hold approximately 13%. Sequences were derived from CD8+ T cells sorted from blood, sampled at week 4, from a patient treated with tofacitinib. The chain recombines TRBV10-3 with TRBJ2-7; D is possibly TRBD1 (6 bases). The receptor was isolated from a human donor with alopecia areata. The CDR3 is CAISPTGAPYEQYF. As DNA, the CDR3 is TGTGCCATCAGTCCGACAGGAGCCCCCTACGAGCAGTACTTC.